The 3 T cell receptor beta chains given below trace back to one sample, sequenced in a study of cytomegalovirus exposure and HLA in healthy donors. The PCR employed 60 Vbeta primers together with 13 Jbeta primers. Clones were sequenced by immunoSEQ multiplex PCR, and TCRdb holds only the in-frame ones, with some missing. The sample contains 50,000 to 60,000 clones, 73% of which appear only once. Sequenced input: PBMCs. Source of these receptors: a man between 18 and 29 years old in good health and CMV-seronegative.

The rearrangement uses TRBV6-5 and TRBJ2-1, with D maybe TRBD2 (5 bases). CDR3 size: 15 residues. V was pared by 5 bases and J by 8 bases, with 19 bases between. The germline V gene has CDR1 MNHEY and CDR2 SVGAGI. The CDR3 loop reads CASSRPETLAYEQFF. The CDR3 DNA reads TGTGCCAGCAGTCGTCCAGAAACCCTAGCATATGAGCAGTTCTTC.

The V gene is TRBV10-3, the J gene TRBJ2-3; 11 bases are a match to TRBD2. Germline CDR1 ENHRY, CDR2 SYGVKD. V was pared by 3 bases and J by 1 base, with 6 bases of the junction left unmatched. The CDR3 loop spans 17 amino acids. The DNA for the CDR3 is TGTGCCATCAGTGAACTAGCGGGAGTAGCGGGCACAGATACGCAGTATTTT. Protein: CAISELAGVAGTDTQYF.

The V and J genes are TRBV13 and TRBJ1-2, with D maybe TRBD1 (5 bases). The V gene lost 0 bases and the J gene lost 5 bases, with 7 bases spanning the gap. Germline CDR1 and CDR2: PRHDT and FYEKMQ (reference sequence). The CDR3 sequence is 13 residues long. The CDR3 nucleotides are TGTGCCAGCAGCTTAGGCGGGGGGTATGGCTACACCTTC. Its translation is CASSLGGGYGYTF.